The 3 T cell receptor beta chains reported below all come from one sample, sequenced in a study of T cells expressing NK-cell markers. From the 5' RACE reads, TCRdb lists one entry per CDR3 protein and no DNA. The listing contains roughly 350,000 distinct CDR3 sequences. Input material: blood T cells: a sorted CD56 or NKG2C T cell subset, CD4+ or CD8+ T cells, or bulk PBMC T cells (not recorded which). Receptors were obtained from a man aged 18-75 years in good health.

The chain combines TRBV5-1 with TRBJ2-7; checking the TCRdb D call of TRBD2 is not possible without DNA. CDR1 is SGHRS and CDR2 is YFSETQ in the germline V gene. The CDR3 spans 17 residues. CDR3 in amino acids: CASSRSSGGGRSYEQYF.

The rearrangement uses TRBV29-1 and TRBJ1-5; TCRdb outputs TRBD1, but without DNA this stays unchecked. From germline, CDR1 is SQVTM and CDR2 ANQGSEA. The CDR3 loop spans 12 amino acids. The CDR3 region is CSAATGNQPQHF.

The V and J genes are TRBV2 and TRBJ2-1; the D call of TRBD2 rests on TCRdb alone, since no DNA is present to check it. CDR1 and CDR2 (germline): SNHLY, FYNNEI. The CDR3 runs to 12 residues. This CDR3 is CASSESPARGFF.